These 2 T cell receptor beta chains originate from one sample sequenced in a study of blood T cell repertoires in COVID-19. Sequencing was performed with immunoSEQ multiplex PCR; in TCRdb, only in-frame clones are kept and a portion is missing. The data contain about 350,000 clones, roughly 89% of them singletons. Sequences were obtained from peripheral blood. These receptors originate from a woman aged 55 to 70 with COVID-19, enrolled during active disease.

The rearrangement joins TRBV30 to TRBJ1-3, with TRBD1 as a possible D gene (5 bases). The CDR3 contains 14 residues. In germline, CDR1 is GTSNPN, CDR2 SVGIG (reference sequence). Trimming removed 3 bases from V and 4 bases from J, with 13 bases in between. This CDR3 reads CAWRGQGRGNTIYF. CDR3 nucleotides: TGTGCCTGGAGGGGTCAGGGAAGGGGAAACACCATATATTTT.

The chain links TRBV2 to TRBJ2-1; a possible D gene is TRBD2 (5 bases). The germline V gene has CDR1 SNHLY and CDR2 FYNNEI. Trimming took 6 bases from V and 9 from J, leaving 9 bases between them. The CDR3 totals 11 residues. CDR3 DNA: TGTGCCAGCAGCCGAGAGGGTGAGCAGTTCTTC. Translation: CASSREGEQFF.